This paragraph covers one TCR beta chain sequence. Random hexamers served to reverse transcribe about 0.5 to 1 ug RNA. TCRdb reprocessed the immunoSEQ multiplex PCR reads with MiXCR, giving one entry per CDR3 protein. Counted here are about 180,000 distinct CDR3 sequences, roughly 95% occurring once; the ten biggest clones make up around 0.15%. This CDR3 has 13 residues. V shed 6 bases, J shed 5 bases, and the junction held 4 bases outside the gene matches. The germline V gene encodes CDR1 MNHNS and CDR2 SASEGT. This specimen comes from a study of CD8 T cells in Susac syndrome. The source is a human donor with multiple sclerosis. This chain joins TRBV6-1 and TRBJ1-2, with TRBD1 matching over 9 bases. Sequenced sample: CD8+ T cells from PBMCs. Here the CDR3 DNA reads TGTGCCAGCAGAGCCGGGACAGGGTATGGCTACACCTTC. Amino acids: CASRAGTGYGYTF.